This TCR beta chain was recorded in a study of blood T cell repertoires in COVID-19. Study details: The origin of the acute and convalescent COVID-19 samples was the United States, Italy and Spain. From T cells, B-cell-depleted T cells, or PBMCs came the material, which was cDNA or gDNA.

Authors' methods: Researchers report that nucleated cell counts were estimated from reference gene primer amplification. Measured with immunoSEQ multiplex PCR; TCRdb has only the in-frame clones, and not every one. V and J calls and clone size follow that table, whereas D and trimming were derived from the DNA. Of approximately 260,000 clones in the sample, about nine tenths are singletons; the top ten hold 2.2%. This TCR derives from a man in his forties or fifties with acute or convalescent COVID-19. Sample: peripheral blood.

CDR3 DNA: TGTGCCAGCAGCTTTCTCCCCCTTCTCACAGATACGCAGTATTTT. This codes for CASSFLPLLTDTQYF. The gene calls are TRBV5-4 and TRBJ2-3; the D is unclear. Germline V gene sequence: CDR1 SGHNT, CDR2 YYREEE (reference sequence). Trimming shortened V by 2 bases and J by 2 bases, and 12 bases separated the two germline ends. CDR3 size: 15 residues. The full variable domain, its missing parts supplied by reference TRBV5-4 and TRBJ2-3, is ETGVTQSPTHLIKTRGQQVTLRCSSQSGHNTVSWYQQALGQGPQFIFQYYREEENGRGNFPPRFSGLQFPNYSSELNVNALELDDSALYLCASSFLPLLTDTQYFGPGTRLTVL.